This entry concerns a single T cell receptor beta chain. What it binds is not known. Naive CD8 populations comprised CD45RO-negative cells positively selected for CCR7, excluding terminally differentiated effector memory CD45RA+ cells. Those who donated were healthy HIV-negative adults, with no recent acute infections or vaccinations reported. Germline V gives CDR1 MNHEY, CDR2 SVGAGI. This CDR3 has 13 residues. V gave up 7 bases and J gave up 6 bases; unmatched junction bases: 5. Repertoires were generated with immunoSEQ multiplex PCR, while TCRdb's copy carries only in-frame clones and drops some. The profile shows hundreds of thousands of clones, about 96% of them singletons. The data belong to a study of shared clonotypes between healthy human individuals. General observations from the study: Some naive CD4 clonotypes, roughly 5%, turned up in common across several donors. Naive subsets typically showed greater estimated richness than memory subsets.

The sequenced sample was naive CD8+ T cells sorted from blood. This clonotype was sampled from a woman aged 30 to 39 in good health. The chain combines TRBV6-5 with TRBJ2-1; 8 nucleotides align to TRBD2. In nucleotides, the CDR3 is TGTGCCAGCACCTCCGGGACTAGCAATGAGCAGTTCTTC. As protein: CASTSGTSNEQFF.